The rows below give T cell receptor beta chains drawn from one sample of a study of T cells in Graves' hyperthyroidism and ophthalmopathy. TCRdb reprocessed the multiplex PCR reads with MiXCR, giving one entry per CDR3 protein. Here the sample spans about 740,000 distinct CDR3 sequences, about 14% being singletons. The material sequenced was blood. These receptors all come from a woman between 18 and 29 years old with Graves' hyperthyroidism. CDR3s include the opening cysteine and the closing phenylalanine or tryptophan. The order of the fields is D gene, J gene, V gene, clone size, CDR3 DNA, CDR3 protein. A D gene is named only where the DNA matches it firmly. Clone size is stated in some rows and not others, as once, few, many or a class when expanded.

.	TRBJ2-1	TRBV6-2/TRBV6-3	.	TGTGCCAGCAGCGGGCGGCTTTACAATGAGCAGTTCTTC	CASSGRLYNEQFF
TRBD1	TRBJ1-3	TRBV4-3	few	TGCGCCAGCAGCCAAGATGAGGGACAGAGTGGAAACACCATATATTTT	CASSQDEGQSGNTIYF
.	TRBJ2-7	TRBV3-1	many	TGTGCCAGCAGAAAAGGGGCCGGCGAGCAGTACTTC	CASRKGAGEQYF
TRBD2	TRBJ2-1	TRBV6-1	.	TGTGCCAGCAGTGAGGAACTAGCGGGAGGAAATCAAGAGACCCAGTTCTTC	CASSEELAGGNQETQFF
.	TRBJ2-1	TRBV5-8	many	TGTGCCAGCAGCTTCACACTAGAAAACAATGAGCAGTTCTTC	CASSFTLENNEQFF
.	TRBJ1-4	TRBV6-1	few	TGTGCCAGCAGTGACAATCGGGGGTATGAAAAACTGTTTTTT	CASSDNRGYEKLFF
.	TRBJ2-7	TRBV28	many	TGTGCCAGCAGTCCAAACGCGCTCGGACAGACCTACGAGCAGTACTTC	CASSPNALGQTYEQYF
.	TRBJ2-1	TRBV7-2	.	TGTGCCAGCAGCTTAGGGGGGACGGGGACGTCCTACGAGCAGTTCTTC	CASSLGGTGTSYEQFF
.	TRBJ2-3	TRBV5-5	.	TGTGCCAGCAGCTTGGGGAGCACGGGGACGCAGTATTTT	CASSLGSTGTQYF
.	TRBJ2-4	TRBV6-9	few	TGTGCCAGCAGTTACCCCGGGGCAGAGACCATTCAGTACTTC	CASSYPGAETIQYF
.	TRBJ1-6	TRBV7-2	few	TGTGCCAGCAGTTGGAGGTCCTATAATTCACCCCTCCACTTT	CASSWRSYNSPLHF
.	TRBJ1-2	TRBV15	.	TGTGCTACCAGCAGAGATACAGGCAGCTATGGCTACACCTTC	CATSRDTGSYGYTF
TRBD1	TRBJ1-1	TRBV19	few	TGTGCCAGTAGACAGGGACAGGGAAATTCTGAAGCTTTCTTT	CASRQGQGNSEAFF
.	TRBJ2-1	TRBV10-2	.	TGCGCCACCTCCATGGAGGGCGAGCAGTTCTTC	CATSMEGEQFF
.	TRBJ2-1	TRBV30	many	TGTGCCTGGAGTGCGTATCGGGCGAGCTCCTACAATGAGCAGTTCTTC	CAWSAYRASSYNEQFF
.	TRBJ1-1	TRBV19	.	TGTGCCAGTAGTCTCCTCGGGGATTTGAACACTGAAGCTTTCTTT	CASSLLGDLNTEAFF
.	TRBJ1-2	TRBV5-6	few	TGTGCCAGCAGCTTGGTGGGTAGGGGCGGCTACACCTTC	CASSLVGRGGYTF